The entry below gives a single T cell receptor beta chain sequence along with its context. Antigen: not known. Donors were healthy HIV-negative adults without recent acute infections or vaccinations. This specimen comes from a study of shared clonotypes between healthy human individuals. The study ran the assay at deep level. Methods used by the authors: Owing to the provision of junction-only sequences devoid of quality scores by immunoSEQ, filtering differed. TCRdb's copy holds only in-frame clones and misses some; the assay was immunoSEQ multiplex PCR. The DNA was the basis for D and trimming; V, J and clone size are from that table. The table includes about 2.3 million clones, approximately 95% detected once. Broader study findings: Sequencing depth was predicted to influence how clonotypes are shared among donors.

Trimming pared 4 bases from V and 7 bases from J, leaving 21 bases between. The CDR3 loop spans 15 amino acids. CDR1 is SGHNT, CDR2 YYREEE, per germline (reference sequence). The V gene is TRBV5-4, the J gene TRBJ2-7; D is perhaps TRBD2 (6 bases). The source material was naive CD4+ T cells from PBMCs. Subset specified: CD45RA+ positively selected. The sequence came from a young man in good health. Some clones in this sample may be carry-over from other donors' samples. The CDR3: CASSRPRDFPTEQYF. CDR3 bases: TGTGCCAGCAGCCGCCCCCGGGACTTCCCTACGGAGCAGTACTTC.